Presented here are 19 T cell receptor beta chains from one specimen sequenced in a study of blood T cells in healthy people across ages. PCR was performed a second time for about 7 to 11 cycles using a sample-barcoded 5' primer and a J-beta primer mix. TCRdb reprocessed the 5' RACE reads via MiXCR and lists one record per CDR3 protein. The sample lists 600,000 or so distinct CDR3 sequences, roughly 30% occurring once. Sequencing was done on a sample of blood. All receptors come from an elderly woman in good health.

This clonotype was found many times. The gene calls are TRBV12-3 or TRBV12-4 and TRBJ1-6; D might be TRBD1 (5 bases). The ends were cut back, 2 bases at V and 9 bases at J, with 14 bases in the middle. This CDR3 is built from 15 residues. The CDR3 sequence: CASSLSSGRGSPLHF. The CDR3 nucleotides read TGTGCCAGCAGTTTATCGTCAGGGCGGGGTTCACCCCTCCACTTT.

This chain links TRBV4-1 with TRBJ1-2; the D gene is possibly TRBD1 (6 bases). Germline CDR1 MGHRA, CDR2 YSYEKL. The ends were cut back, 7 bases at V and 3 bases at J, with 15 bases in the middle. The CDR3 runs to 14 residues. CDR3 bases: TGCGCCAGCACCAGACAGGCGGATTACTATGGCTACACCTTC. It codes for CASTRQADYYGYTF.

The chain links TRBV7-2 to TRBJ2-5; D gene ambiguous. CDR1 and CDR2 (germline): SGHTA, FQGNSA. The CDR3 loop spans 15 amino acids. Trimming stripped 1 base from V and 4 bases from J, with 13 bases between. The CDR3 coding sequence is TGTGCCAGCAGCTTAGTTGGAGTTTTGGGAGAGACCCAGTACTTC. Protein: CASSLVGVLGETQYF. Supplemented by reference TRBV7-2 and TRBJ2-5, the full variable domain reads GAGVSQSPSNKVTEKGKDVELRCDPISGHTALYWYRQSLGQGLEFLIYFQGNSAPDKSGLPSDRFSAERTGGSVSTLTIQRTQQEDSAVYLCASSLVGVLGETQYFGPGTRLLVL.

With respect to this clonotype: A much larger clonotype is one base distant, so this may be a read error. J is TRBJ2-3 and V is TRBV3-1, with TRBD2 as a possible D gene (7 bases). Germline loops: CDR1 LGHDT, CDR2 YNNKEL (reference sequence). With 2 bases removed from V and 1 base from J, the gap between germline ends came to 13 bases. The CDR3 loop spans 16 amino acids. The CDR3 loop is CASSQPQGGGTDTQYF. In nucleotides, the CDR3 is TGTGCCAGCAGCCAACCACAGGGAGGGGGCACAGATACGCAGTATTTT.

The chain has TRBV7-2 and TRBJ2-7; TRBD1 is a possible D gene (6 bases). This CDR3 is 12 amino acids long. The V end was cut by 5 bases, the J end by 7 bases, with 12 bases between. In germline, CDR1 is SGHTA, CDR2 FQGNSA. The CDR3 region has the DNA TGTGCCAGCAGCCAGAGTAGGGGGGAGCAGTACTTC. Protein product: CASSQSRGEQYF.

This clonotype was observed at least ten times. The rearrangement uses TRBV4-1 and TRBJ1-2; D may be TRBD1 (6 bases). The germline V and J ends were trimmed by 4 bases and 6 bases, with 18 bases remaining between them. The CDR3 runs 15 residues. Germline V gene sequence: CDR1 MGHRA, CDR2 YSYEKL. This chain's CDR3 is CASSPTTGFNDGYTF. The CDR3 bases are TGCGCCAGCAGCCCCACGACAGGCTTCAATGATGGCTACACCTTC.

A word on this clonotype: This may come from a read error, since a much larger clone is one base off. The V and J genes are TRBV9 and TRBJ1-1, with D perhaps TRBD1 (5 bases). The CDR3 spans 14 residues. CDR1 and CDR2 from the germline V gene are SGDLS and YYNGEE. Trimming shortened V by 2 bases and J by 7 bases, and 15 bases separated the two germline ends. In nucleotides, the CDR3 is TGTGCCAGCAGCGTGGGACGTGTTCCCGGTGAAGCTTTCTTT. It yields the protein CASSVGRVPGEAFF.

There are many counts of this clonotype. The CDR3 coding sequence is TGTGCCAGCAGCTTTGGGACAGTCTCCTACGAGCAGTACTTC. It yields the protein CASSFGTVSYEQYF. The chain employs TRBV5-6 and TRBJ2-7; 7 nucleotides line up with TRBD1. From germline, CDR1 is SGHDT and CDR2 YYEEEE. This CDR3 has 14 residues. Losses at the gene ends were 2 bases for V and 0 bases for J; bases not matched to a gene: 2.

This clonotype was detected many times. The V gene is TRBV7-8, the J gene TRBJ2-7; 10 bases line up with TRBD1. CDR3 size: 15 residues. Germline V gene lookup returns CDR1 SGHVS and CDR2 FQNEAQ. V lost 5 bases to trimming and J lost 2 bases; unmatched junction nucleotides: 6. The CDR3 region has the DNA TGTGCCAGCAGCGCCCGCGGGACAGGGGCCTACGAGCAGTACTTC. Encoded protein: CASSARGTGAYEQYF.

This clonotype was seen many times. V gene TRBV12-3 or TRBV12-4 combines with J gene TRBJ1-6; D unresolved. CDR3 length: 14 residues. The V and J ends lost 1 base and 7 bases respectively, with 8 bases between them. The CDR3 protein is CASSLGVGNSPLHF. In DNA form, the CDR3 reads TGTGCCAGCAGTTTAGGGGTGGGGAATTCACCCCTCCACTTT.

This clonotype turned up a few times. The chain joins TRBV30 to TRBJ1-4; tentative D call: TRBD1 (6 bases). The CDR3 has 15 amino acids. Germline loops: CDR1 GTSNPN, CDR2 SVGIG (reference sequence). V dropped 0 bases and J dropped 5 bases, with 13 bases sitting between them. As DNA, the CDR3 is TGTGCCTGGAGTGTACAATGGGGGCGGAATGAAAAACTGTTTTTT. It is translated as CAWSVQWGRNEKLFF.

This clonotype was seen ten or more times. The chain carries TRBV7-2 and TRBJ2-1; D might be TRBD2 (5 bases). The CDR3 extends over 15 amino acids. Germline V lookup: CDR1 SGHTA, CDR2 FQGNSA. V lost 6 bases, J lost 0 bases, and 12 bases lay in between. The CDR3 nucleotides are TGTGCCAGCAGGAAAGCGGTGAACTCCTACAATGAGCAGTTCTTC. Its protein is CASRKAVNSYNEQFF.

This clonotype was seen repeatedly, ten times or more. This chain connects TRBV5-1 to TRBJ2-5; 7 bases line up with TRBD1. Germline CDR1 reads SGHRS; CDR2 reads YFSETQ. J was trimmed by 5 bases and V by 7 bases; bases with no gene match: 14. The CDR3 totals 15 residues. CDR3 DNA sequence: TGCGCCAGCTTCACCAGAGATCCCAGGGGGGAGACCCAGTACTTC. Protein sequence: CASFTRDPRGETQYF.

There are a few counts of this clonotype. This chain uses TRBV20-1 with TRBJ1-6, with 9 positions matching TRBD1. The CDR3 is 15 amino acids. The V gene's germline CDR1 is DFQATT and CDR2 SNEGSKA (reference sequence). V lost 0 bases, J lost 9 bases, and 6 bases stayed unmatched. The CDR3 nucleotides read TGCAGTGCTAGAGATCCCGGGACAGGGAGTTCACCCCTCCACTTT. Protein sequence: CSARDPGTGSSPLHF.

There are many counts of this clonotype. The rearrangement joins TRBV7-2 to TRBJ2-7; D possibly corresponds to TRBD1 (6 bases). Trimming cost V 3 bases and J 1 base, with 10 bases left between them. CDR1 is SGHTA, CDR2 FQGNSA, per germline. The CDR3 is made up of 14 amino acids. DNA of the CDR3: TGTGCCAGCAGCTTCTACAGGGAGTCCTACGAGCAGTACTTC. This codes for CASSFYRESYEQYF.

This clonotype was detected ten times or more. The chain couples TRBV6-5 to TRBJ1-1; perhaps TRBD1 as D (6 bases). The V end was cut by 5 bases, the J end by 1 base, with 8 bases between. The CDR3 has 13 residues. From germline, CDR1 is MNHEY and CDR2 SVGAGI. Written as DNA, the CDR3 is TGTGCCAGCAGTCGGGACAAGAACACTGAAGCTTTCTTT. Protein product: CASSRDKNTEAFF.

The chain is built from TRBV29-1 and TRBJ2-3; a possible D gene is TRBD2 (7 bases). Trimming pared 3 bases from V and 0 bases from J, leaving 10 bases between. Germline assignment: CDR1 SQVTM and CDR2 ANQGSEA. This CDR3 is built from 14 residues. The CDR3 DNA sequence: TGCAGCGTTGACCGGGGGGCTAGCACAGATACGCAGTATTTT. Amino acids: CSVDRGASTDTQYF.

A few counts support this clonotype. A much larger clone lies one base from this, so it may be a read error. The chain couples TRBV29-1 to TRBJ2-7; 8 bases are a match to TRBD2. The CDR3 extends over 17 amino acids. J was trimmed by 1 base and V by 2 bases; bases with no gene match: 13. Germline-derived CDR1 and CDR2 are SQVTM and ANQGSEA. DNA for the CDR3: TGCAGCGTTGAATTGAGTGGCGGGGGGCCGAGGTCCTACGAGCAGTACTTC. It yields the protein CSVELSGGGPRSYEQYF.

V gene TRBV19 combines with J gene TRBJ2-7; 10 nucleotides match TRBD1. The CDR3 runs 14 residues. V shed 6 bases and J 4 bases; nucleotides not matched to a gene: 6. Germline V gives CDR1 LNHDA, CDR2 SQIVND (reference sequence). The CDR3 reads CASSSWDRGYEQYF. CDR3 coding DNA: TGTGCCAGTAGCAGCTGGGACAGGGGTTACGAGCAGTACTTC. Full variable domain (missing parts from reference TRBV19 and TRBJ2-7): DGGITQSPKYLFRKEGQNVTLSCEQNLNHDAMYWYRQDPGQGLRLIYYSQIVNDFQKGDIAEGYSVSREKKESFPLTVTSAQKNPTAFYLCASSSWDRGYEQYFGPGTRLTVT.